The 12 T cell receptor beta chains given below trace back to one sample, sequenced in a study of cytomegalovirus exposure and HLA in healthy donors. The PCR was carried out with 60 Vbeta primers and 13 Jbeta primers. Measured with immunoSEQ multiplex PCR; TCRdb has only the in-frame clones, and not every one. The profile shows roughly 100,000 clones, 55% to 70% of them singletons. Sample: PBMCs. Receptor source: a woman aged 45-60 years in good health and CMV-seropositive.

The chain carries TRBV28 and TRBJ1-2; D is uncertain. V lost 3 bases, J lost 1 base, and 9 bases lay in between. This CDR3 has 14 amino acids. Germline CDR1 and CDR2: MDHEN and SYDVKM. The CDR3 protein is CASSFSGLNYGYTF. CDR3 in DNA: TGTGCCAGCAGTTTCTCCGGACTTAACTATGGCTACACCTTC.

CDR3 in DNA: TGCGCCAGCAGCCCCCTAGCGGGGCCTCTTCAAGAGACCCAGTACTTC. It specifies CASSPLAGPLQETQYF. The rearrangement joins TRBV5-1 to TRBJ2-5; 9 bases align to TRBD2. Germline V gene data show CDR1 as SGHRS and CDR2 as YFSETQ. Germline trimming cut 4 bases from V and 2 bases from J; bases unmatched to any gene: 9. The CDR3 contains 16 residues.

The rearrangement links TRBV19 to TRBJ2-3; 8 nucleotides align to TRBD1. This CDR3 comprises 14 residues. Trimming at V came to 7 bases and at J to 6 bases, leaving 9 bases not matched to a gene. Per germline, CDR1 LNHDA and CDR2 SQIVND (reference sequence). CDR3 protein: CASTRQGMVDTQYF. The CDR3 nucleotides are TGTGCCAGTACCAGACAGGGGATGGTTGATACGCAGTATTTT.

V and J are TRBV5-4 and TRBJ2-7, with D perhaps matching TRBD1 (5 bases). Deletions cut 2 bases from V and 3 bases from J, with 6 bases between. The germline CDR1 and CDR2 sequences are SGHNT and YYREEE (reference sequence). The CDR3 sequence is 12 residues long. The CDR3 DNA is TGTGCCAGCAGCTTCGACAGCTACGAGCAGTACTTC. Translated: CASSFDSYEQYF.

This clone was detected once. The chain combines TRBV19 with TRBJ2-5; TRBD1 matches 7 bases. V lost 6 bases and J lost 0; bases outside the gene matches: 4. The CDR3 consists of 14 residues. Germline V CDR1 and CDR2: LNHDA, SQIVND (reference sequence). The CDR3 protein is CASRPDRNQETQYF. Here the CDR3 DNA reads TGTGCCAGTAGGCCGGACAGGAACCAAGAGACCCAGTACTTC.

The rearrangement uses TRBV30 and TRBJ1-1; D possibly corresponds to TRBD1 (5 bases). Germline CDR1 reads GTSNPN; CDR2 reads SVGIG (reference sequence). The CDR3 covers 16 residues. V lost 1 base, J lost 3 bases, and 18 bases lay in between. Written as DNA, the CDR3 is TGTGCCTGGAGTGGGTCAGGGATATATGGGGACACTGAAGCTTTCTTT. Its translation is CAWSGSGIYGDTEAFF.

This clone appeared many times. The chain recombines TRBV19 with TRBJ2-1, with 10 bases matching TRBD1. The CDR3 consists of 15 residues. V dropped 3 bases and J dropped 6; count of bases not matched to a gene: 5. CDR1 and CDR2 from the germline V gene are LNHDA and SQIVND (reference sequence). The CDR3 region has the DNA TGTGCCAGTAGTATTTCTGGGACAGGGGCCAATGAGCAGTTCTTC. Amino acids: CASSISGTGANEQFF.

The gene calls are TRBV29-1 and TRBJ1-1; TRBD1 matches at 8 bases. Germline V gene lookup returns CDR1 SQVTM and CDR2 ANQGSEA. The CDR3 is made up of 14 amino acids. CDR3 sequence reads: CSSGQGDFGTEAFF. The DNA of the CDR3 is TGCAGTTCTGGACAGGGTGACTTTGGGACTGAAGCTTTCTTT. The whole variable domain, remainder taken from reference TRBV29-1 and TRBJ1-1, is SAVISQKPSRDICQRGTSLTIQCQVDSQVTMMFWYRQQPGQSLTLIATANQGSEATYESGFVIDKFPISRPNLTFSTLTVSNMSPEDSSIYLCSSGQGDFGTEAFFGQGTRLTVV.

CDR3 in DNA: TGTGCCAGCTCACCAGCGGCAGGGGCCTCCTACGAGCAGTACTTC. Protein product: CASSPAAGASYEQYF. The chain is built from TRBV18 and TRBJ2-7; a weak D match, TRBD1 (6 bases). The germline CDR1 and CDR2 sequences are KGHSH and LQKENI. The CDR3 runs to 15 residues. V lost 2 bases to trimming and J lost 0 bases, with 11 bases between them.

V is TRBV28 and J is TRBJ1-6; D perhaps matches TRBD1 (5 bases). There are 21 residues in the CDR3. Trimming stripped 4 bases from V and 4 bases from J, with 29 bases between. CDR1 and CDR2 (germline): MDHEN, SYDVKM. CDR3 region: CASSWGGMVMDGVTYNSPLHF. Written as DNA, the CDR3 is TGTGCCAGCAGTTGGGGGGGAATGGTGATGGACGGGGTTACTTATAATTCACCCCTCCACTTT.

This clone was seen more than once but under ten times. The CDR3 nucleotides are TGTGCCAGCAGTTTGCCCCCGGGGTACAATGAGCAGTTCTTC. Its protein product is CASSLPPGYNEQFF. The chain is built from TRBV27 and TRBJ2-1; D may be TRBD2 (5 bases). The V end was cut by 3 bases, the J end by 4 bases, with 10 bases between. Germline V gene sequence: CDR1 MNHEY, CDR2 SMNVEV (reference sequence). The CDR3 loop spans 14 amino acids.

The rearrangement joins TRBV6-5 to TRBJ1-1; D unresolved. The CDR3 is 13 amino acids. Trimming left V 6 bases short and J 7 bases short, with 15 bases between. CDR1 is MNHEY, CDR2 SVGAGI, per germline. The CDR3 reads CASRKDFYIEAFF. CDR3 coding DNA: TGTGCCAGCAGGAAAGACTTTTACATTGAAGCTTTCTTT.